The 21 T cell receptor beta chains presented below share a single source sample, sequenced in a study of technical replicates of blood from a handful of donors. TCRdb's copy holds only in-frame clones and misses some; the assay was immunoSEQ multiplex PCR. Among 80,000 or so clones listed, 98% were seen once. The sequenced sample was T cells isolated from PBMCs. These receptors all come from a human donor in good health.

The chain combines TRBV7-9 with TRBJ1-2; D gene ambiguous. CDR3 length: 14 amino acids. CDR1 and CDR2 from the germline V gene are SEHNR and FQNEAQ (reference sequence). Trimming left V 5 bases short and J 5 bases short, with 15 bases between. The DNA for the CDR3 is TGTGCCAGCAGCCCAGTCGGGGAAGGGTATGGCTACACCTTC. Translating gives CASSPVGEGYGYTF.

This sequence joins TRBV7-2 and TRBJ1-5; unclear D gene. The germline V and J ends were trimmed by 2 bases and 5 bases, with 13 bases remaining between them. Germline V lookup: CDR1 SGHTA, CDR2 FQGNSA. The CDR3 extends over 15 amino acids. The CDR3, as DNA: TGTGCCAGCAGCTTAAGGACGGGGTATGATCAGCCCCAGCATTTT. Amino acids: CASSLRTGYDQPQHF.

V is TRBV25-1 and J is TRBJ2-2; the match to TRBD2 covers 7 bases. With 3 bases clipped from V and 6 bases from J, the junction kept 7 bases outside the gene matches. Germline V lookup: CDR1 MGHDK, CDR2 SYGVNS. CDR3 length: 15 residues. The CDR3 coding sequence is TGTGCCAGCAGTGAGCGGGAGCGGGAATCCGGGGAGCTGTTTTTT. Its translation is CASSERERESGELFF.

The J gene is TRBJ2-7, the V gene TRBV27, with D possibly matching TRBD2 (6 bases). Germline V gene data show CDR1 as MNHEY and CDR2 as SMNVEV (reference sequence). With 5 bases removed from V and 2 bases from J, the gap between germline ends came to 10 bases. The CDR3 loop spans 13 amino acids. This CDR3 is CASSLSGAYEQYF. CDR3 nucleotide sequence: TGTGCCAGCAGTCTTAGCGGCGCCTACGAGCAGTACTTC.

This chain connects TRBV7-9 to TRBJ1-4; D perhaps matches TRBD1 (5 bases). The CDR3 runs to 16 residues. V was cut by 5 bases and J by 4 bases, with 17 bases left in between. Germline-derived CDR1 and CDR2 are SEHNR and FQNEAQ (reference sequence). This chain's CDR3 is CASSPQLGGVNEKLFF. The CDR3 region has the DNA TGTGCCAGCAGCCCCCAGCTCGGAGGGGTTAATGAAAAACTGTTTTTT. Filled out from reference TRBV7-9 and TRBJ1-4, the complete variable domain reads DTGVSQNPRHKITKRGQNVTFRCDPISEHNRLYWYRQTLGQGPEFLTYFQNEAQLEKSRLLSDRFSAERPKGSFSTLEIQRTEQGDSAMYLCASSPQLGGVNEKLFFGSGTQLSVL.

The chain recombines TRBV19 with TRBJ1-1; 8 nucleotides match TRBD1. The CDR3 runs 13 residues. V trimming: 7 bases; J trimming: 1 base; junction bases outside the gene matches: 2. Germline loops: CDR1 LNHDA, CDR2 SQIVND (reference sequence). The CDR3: CASKGQGNTEAFF. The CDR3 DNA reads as TGTGCCAGTAAAGGACAGGGGAACACTGAAGCTTTCTTT.

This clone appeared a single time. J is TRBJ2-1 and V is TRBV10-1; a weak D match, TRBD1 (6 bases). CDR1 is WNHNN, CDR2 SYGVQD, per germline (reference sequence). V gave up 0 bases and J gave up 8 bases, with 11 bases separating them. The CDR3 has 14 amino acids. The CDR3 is CASSESWGPHEQFF. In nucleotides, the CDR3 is TGCGCCAGCAGTGAGTCATGGGGGCCTCATGAGCAGTTCTTC.

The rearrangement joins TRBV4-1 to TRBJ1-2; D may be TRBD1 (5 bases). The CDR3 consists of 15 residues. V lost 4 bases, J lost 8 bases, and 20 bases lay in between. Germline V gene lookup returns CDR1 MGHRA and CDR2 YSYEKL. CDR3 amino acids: CASSLYPPKQGGYTF. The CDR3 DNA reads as TGCGCCAGCAGCCTATACCCGCCCAAGCAGGGCGGCTACACCTTC.

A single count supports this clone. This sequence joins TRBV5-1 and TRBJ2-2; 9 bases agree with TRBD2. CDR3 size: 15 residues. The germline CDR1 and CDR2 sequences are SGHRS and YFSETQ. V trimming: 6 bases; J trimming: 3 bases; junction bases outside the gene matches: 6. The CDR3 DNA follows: TGCGCCAGCACGCGGGAGGGCCAGGACACCGGGGAGCTGTTTTTT. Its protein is CASTREGQDTGELFF. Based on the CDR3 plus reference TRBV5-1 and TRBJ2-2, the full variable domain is KAGVTQTPRYLIKTRGQQVTLSCSPISGHRSVSWYQQTPGQGLQFLFEYFSETQRNKGNFPGRFSGRQFSNSRSEMNVSTLELGDSALYLCASTREGQDTGELFFGEGSRLTVL.

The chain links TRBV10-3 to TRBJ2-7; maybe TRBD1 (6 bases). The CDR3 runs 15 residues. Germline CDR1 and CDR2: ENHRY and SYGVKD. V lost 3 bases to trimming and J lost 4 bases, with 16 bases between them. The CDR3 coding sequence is TGTGCCATCAGTGACGCGCCACTCAGGGGTTACGAGCAGTACTTC. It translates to CAISDAPLRGYEQYF.

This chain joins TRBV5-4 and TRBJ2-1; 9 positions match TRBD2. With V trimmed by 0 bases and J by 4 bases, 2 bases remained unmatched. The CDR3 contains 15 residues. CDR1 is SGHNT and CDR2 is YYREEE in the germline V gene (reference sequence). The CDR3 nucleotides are TGTGCCAGCAGCTTGGCTAGCGGGGCTTACAATGAGCAGTTCTTC. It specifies CASSLASGAYNEQFF.

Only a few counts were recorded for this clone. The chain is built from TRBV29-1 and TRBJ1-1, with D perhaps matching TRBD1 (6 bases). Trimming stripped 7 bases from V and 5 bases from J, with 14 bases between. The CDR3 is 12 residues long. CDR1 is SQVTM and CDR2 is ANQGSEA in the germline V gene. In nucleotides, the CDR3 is TGCAGCGCCACAGGGATCGGGACTGAAGCTTTCTTT. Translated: CSATGIGTEAFF.

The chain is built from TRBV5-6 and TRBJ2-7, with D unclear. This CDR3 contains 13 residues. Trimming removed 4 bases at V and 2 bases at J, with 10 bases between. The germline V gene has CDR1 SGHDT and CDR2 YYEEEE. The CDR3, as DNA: TGTGCCAGCAGCCTCGGGTTAACCTACGAGCAGTACTTC. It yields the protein CASSLGLTYEQYF.

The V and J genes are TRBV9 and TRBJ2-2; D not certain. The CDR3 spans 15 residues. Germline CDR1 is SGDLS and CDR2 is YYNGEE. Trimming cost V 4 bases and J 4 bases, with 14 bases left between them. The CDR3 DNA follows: TGTGCCAGCAGCCATAGTGATCTCCCCACCGGGGAGCTGTTTTTT. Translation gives CASSHSDLPTGELFF.

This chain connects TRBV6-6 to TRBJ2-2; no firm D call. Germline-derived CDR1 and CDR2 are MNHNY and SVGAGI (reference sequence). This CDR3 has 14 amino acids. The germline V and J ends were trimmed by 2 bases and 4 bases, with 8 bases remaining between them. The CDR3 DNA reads TGTGCCAGCAGTTACCTGCCAGGCACCGGGGAGCTGTTTTTT. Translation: CASSYLPGTGELFF.

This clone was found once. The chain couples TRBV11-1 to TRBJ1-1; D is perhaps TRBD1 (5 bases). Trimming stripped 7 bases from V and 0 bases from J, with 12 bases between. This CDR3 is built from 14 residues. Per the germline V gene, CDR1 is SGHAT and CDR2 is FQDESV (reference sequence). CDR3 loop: CASTSRTLNTEAFF. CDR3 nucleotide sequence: TGTGCCAGCACGAGTAGGACACTGAACACTGAAGCTTTCTTT.

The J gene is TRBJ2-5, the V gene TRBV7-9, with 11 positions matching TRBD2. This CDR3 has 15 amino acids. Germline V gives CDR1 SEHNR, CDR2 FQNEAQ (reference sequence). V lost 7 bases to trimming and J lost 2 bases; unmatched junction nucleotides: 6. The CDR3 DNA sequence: TGTGCCAGCAACGCCGGGACTAGCGGACAAGAGACCCAGTACTTC. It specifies CASNAGTSGQETQYF.

CDR3 DNA sequence: TGTGCCATCAAGGCTAGCGGGAAGGATGAGCAGTTCTTC. Protein product: CAIKASGKDEQFF. The rearrangement links TRBV10-3 to TRBJ2-1, with TRBD2 matching over 9 bases. The V segment lost 7 bases and the J segment 8 bases; nucleotides outside the gene matches: 6. This CDR3 comprises 13 residues. Germline CDR1 is ENHRY and CDR2 is SYGVKD.

CDR3 coding DNA: TGTGCCAGTAGTATTTCGGGCAATCAGCCCCAGCATTTT. It encodes CASSISGNQPQHF. V is TRBV19 and J is TRBJ1-5, with no clear D. V gave up 3 bases and J gave up 2 bases, with 5 bases separating them. The germline gives CDR1 LNHDA, CDR2 SQIVND (reference sequence). This CDR3 has 13 amino acids. Combining the CDR3 with reference TRBV19 and TRBJ1-5 gives the whole variable domain DGGITQSPKYLFRKEGQNVTLSCEQNLNHDAMYWYRQDPGQGLRLIYYSQIVNDFQKGDIAEGYSVSREKKESFPLTVTSAQKNPTAFYLCASSISGNQPQHFGDGTRLSIL.

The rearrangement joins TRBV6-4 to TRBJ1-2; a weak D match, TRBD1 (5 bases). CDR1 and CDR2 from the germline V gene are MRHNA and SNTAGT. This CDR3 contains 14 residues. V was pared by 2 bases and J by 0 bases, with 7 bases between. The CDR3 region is CASSDRGTNYGYTF. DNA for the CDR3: TGTGCCAGCAGTGACAGGGGCACTAACTATGGCTACACCTTC.

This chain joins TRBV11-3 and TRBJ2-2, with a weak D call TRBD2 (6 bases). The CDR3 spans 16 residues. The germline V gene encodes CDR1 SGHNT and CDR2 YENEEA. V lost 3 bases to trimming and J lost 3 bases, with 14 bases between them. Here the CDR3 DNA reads TGTGCCAGCAGCTTCGCTGGAGGGCCGTACACCGGGGAGCTGTTTTTT. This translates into CASSFAGGPYTGELFF.